The sequence of this TCR beta chain was determined in a study of blood T cell repertoires in COVID-19. Study in general: Samples of COVID-19 (acute and convalescent) were obtained from the United States, Italy and Spain. In each case, the material was cDNA or gDNA derived from T cells, B-cell-depleted T cells, or PBMCs.

CDR3 size: 17 residues. V lost 1 base to trimming and J lost 5 bases; unmatched junction nucleotides: 11. The V gene's germline CDR1 is LNHDA and CDR2 SQIVND (reference sequence). Original handling: Estimates of nucleated cell counts were drawn from the amplification of reference gene primers. TCRdb's copy holds only in-frame clones and misses some; the assay was immunoSEQ multiplex PCR. V and J calls and clone size are those listed in that table; D and trimming were worked out from the DNA. The repertoire holds a few hundred thousand clones, with 85% as singletons. Sequenced sample: peripheral blood. The TCR comes from a woman under 30 with acute or convalescent COVID-19. This chain joins TRBV19 and TRBJ2-1; 7 nucleotides line up with TRBD2. The CDR3 region has the DNA TGTGCCAGTAGTATAGTGGGGCTAGCGGACGTGAACAATGAGCAGTTCTTC. It encodes CASSIVGLADVNNEQFF.